Reported below is one T cell receptor (beta chain). Then a second PCR, running roughly 7 to 11 cycles, was carried out with a sample-barcoded 5' primer and a J-beta primer mix. TCRdb analysed the 5' RACE reads with MiXCR anew, one entry per CDR3 protein. In the table there are around 500,000 distinct CDR3 sequences, about 45% of which are singletons. The data were obtained in a study of blood T cells in healthy people across ages. Per germline, CDR1 SGHTA and CDR2 FQGNSA. CDR3 size: 14 residues. J gave up 6 bases and V 5 bases, and 7 bases lay outside the gene matches. A minimum of 6 micrograms of total RNA was extracted per sample.

This sequence was found in a man older than 75 in good health. This chain connects TRBV7-2 to TRBJ2-1; 7 nucleotides align to TRBD2. Specimen: blood. CDR3 residues: CASSARTSFNEQFF. DNA for the CDR3: TGTGCCAGCAGCGCCCGGACTAGTTTCAATGAGCAGTTCTTC.